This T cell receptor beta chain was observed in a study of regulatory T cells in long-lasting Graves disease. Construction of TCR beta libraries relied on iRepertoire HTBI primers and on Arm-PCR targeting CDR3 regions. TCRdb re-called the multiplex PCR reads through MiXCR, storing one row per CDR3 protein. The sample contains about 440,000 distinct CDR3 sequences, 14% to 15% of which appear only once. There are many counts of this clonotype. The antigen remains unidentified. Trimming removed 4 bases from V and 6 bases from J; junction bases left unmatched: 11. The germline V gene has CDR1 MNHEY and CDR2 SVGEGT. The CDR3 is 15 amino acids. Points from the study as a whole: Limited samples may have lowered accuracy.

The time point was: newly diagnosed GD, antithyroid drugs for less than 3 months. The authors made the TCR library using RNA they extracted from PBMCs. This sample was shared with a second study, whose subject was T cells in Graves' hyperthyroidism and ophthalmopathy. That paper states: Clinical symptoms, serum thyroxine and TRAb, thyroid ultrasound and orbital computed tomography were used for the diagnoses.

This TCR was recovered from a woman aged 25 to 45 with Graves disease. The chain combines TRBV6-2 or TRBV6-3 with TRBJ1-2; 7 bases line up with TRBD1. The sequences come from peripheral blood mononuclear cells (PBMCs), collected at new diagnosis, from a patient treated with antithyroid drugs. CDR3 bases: TGTGCCAGCAGTTTCAGTAGACAGGGTCGGGATGGCTACACCTTC. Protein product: CASSFSRQGRDGYTF.